This TCR beta chain was captured by sequencing in a study of T cell changes during pregnancy in multiple sclerosis. Assay used: immunoSEQ multiplex PCR; TCRdb lists only in-frame clones, some missing. The data hold under 55,000 clones, with approximately 94% observed a single time. The CDR3 sequence is 14 residues long. Between the trimmed V and J ends, which lost 1 base and 5 bases, there was a span of 11 bases. CDR1 is ENHRY, CDR2 SYGVKD, per germline. The specimen was CD4+ T cells from peripheral blood mononuclear cells, collected in the third trimester of pregnancy. The sequence was obtained from a female donor with multiple sclerosis, enrolled in a pregnancy study. The rearrangement uses TRBV10-3 and TRBJ1-1, with a weak D call TRBD1 (5 bases). CDR3 in DNA: TGTGCCATCAGTGAGTATATCCAGGGAACTGAAGCTTTCTTT. It yields the protein CAISEYIQGTEAFF.